These 29 T cell receptor beta chains were sequenced from one sample in a study of T cell responses to AZD1222 COVID-19 vaccine. Here immunoSEQ multiplex PCR was the method, and the copy in TCRdb shows in-frame clones only, minus some. The sample records about 110,000 clones, roughly nine tenths being singletons. Sequencing was performed on peripheral blood, taken on day 0 of AZD1222 vaccination. The receptors here all came from an adult in good health.

The chain uses TRBV6-2 or TRBV6-3 and TRBJ2-1, with D perhaps matching TRBD2 (5 bases). Deletions cut 6 bases from V and 12 bases from J, with 12 bases between. The CDR3 runs 11 residues. Germline CDR1 MNHEY, CDR2 SVGEGT. As DNA, the CDR3 is TGTGCCAGCAGCGACTACCGTGGGCAGTTCTTC. Its translation is CASSDYRGQFF.

In its sample, this clone was seen a few times. The chain carries TRBV7-2 and TRBJ2-3, with D perhaps matching TRBD2 (5 bases). V shed 4 bases and J shed 4 bases, with 15 bases lying between them. Germline V gives CDR1 SGHTA, CDR2 FQGNSA. This CDR3 contains 15 residues. The CDR3 sequence is CASSWRPSSADTQYF. CDR3 DNA sequence: TGTGCCAGCAGCTGGAGGCCTAGCTCGGCAGATACGCAGTATTTT.

V is TRBV18 and J is TRBJ1-2; no clear D gene. Trimming removed 4 bases at V and 3 bases at J, with 3 bases between. In germline, CDR1 is KGHSH, CDR2 LQKENI. This CDR3 region has 11 residues. CDR3 amino acids: CASSLDYGYTF. The CDR3 coding sequence is TGTGCCAGCTCACTGGACTATGGCTACACCTTC. Looking up the rest from reference TRBV18 and TRBJ1-2 gives the full variable domain: NAGVMQNPRHLVRRRGQEARLRCSPMKGHSHVYWYRQLPEEGLKFMVYLQKENIIDESGMPKERFSAEFPKEGPSILRIQQVVRGDSAAYFCASSLDYGYTFGSGTRLTVV.

This chain uses TRBV20-1 with TRBJ2-1; the D is unclear. Germline assignment: CDR1 DFQATT and CDR2 SNEGSKA (reference sequence). The CDR3 length is 11 residues. Trimming removed 4 bases from V and 7 bases from J, with 8 bases in between. This CDR3 is CSANLRNEQFF. CDR3 nucleotide sequence: TGCAGTGCTAACTTGCGGAATGAGCAGTTCTTC.

This rearrangement joins TRBV5-5 to TRBJ2-7; D possibly uses TRBD1 or TRBD2 (5 bases each). This CDR3 region has 14 residues. The V gene's germline CDR1 is SGHKS and CDR2 YYEKEE (reference sequence). V lost 2 bases to trimming and J lost 2 bases, with 11 bases between them. The CDR3 here is CASSLRDRAYEQYF. The CDR3 DNA reads as TGTGCCAGCAGCTTAAGGGACCGAGCCTACGAGCAGTACTTC.

The CDR3: CASSSQGAIYSAFF. CDR3 nucleotides: TGTGCCAGCAGTTCACAGGGGGCCATTTATTCGGCTTTCTTT. V is TRBV27 and J is TRBJ1-1, with TRBD1 matching 9 bases. Germline values: CDR1 MNHEY, CDR2 SMNVEV (reference sequence). The CDR3 contains 14 residues. V was clipped by 4 bases and J by 11 bases; unmatched bases: 11.

V is TRBV9 and J is TRBJ1-3; D unclear. CDR3 length: 14 amino acids. V gave up 2 bases and J gave up 2 bases, with 8 bases separating them. CDR1 is SGDLS and CDR2 is YYNGEE in the germline V gene. The CDR3: CASSVREAGNTIYF. The CDR3 bases are TGTGCCAGCAGCGTGAGGGAGGCTGGAAACACCATATATTTT.

The V gene is TRBV30, the J gene TRBJ1-1; the D gene is possibly TRBD1 (5 bases). The ends were cut back, 0 bases at V and 1 base at J, with 6 bases in the middle. Germline lookup yields CDR1 GTSNPN and CDR2 SVGIG (reference sequence). The CDR3 is 13 amino acids. The CDR3 DNA follows: TGTGCCTGGAGTGTGGGGGGGAACACTGAAGCTTTCTTT. It specifies CAWSVGGNTEAFF.

The chain couples TRBV24-1 to TRBJ2-7; tentative D call: TRBD2 (5 bases). The CDR3 loop spans 12 amino acids. The germline V gene has CDR1 KGHDR and CDR2 SFDVKD. V gave up 9 bases and J gave up 2 bases, with 10 bases separating them. CDR3 in amino acids: CATEDLTYEQYF. In DNA form, the CDR3 reads TGTGCCACCGAGGACTTAACCTACGAGCAGTACTTC.

The chain couples TRBV5-1 to TRBJ1-1; the D gene is possibly TRBD1 (5 bases). The V gene lost 1 base and the J gene lost 0 bases, with 10 bases spanning the gap. Looked up from germline, CDR1 is SGHRS and CDR2 is YFSETQ. The CDR3 spans 15 residues. In DNA form, the CDR3 reads TGCGCCAGCAGCTTGTGGGGACCGATGAACACTGAAGCTTTCTTT. Protein sequence: CASSLWGPMNTEAFF.

The chain carries TRBV29-1 and TRBJ1-2, with D possibly being TRBD1 (5 bases). The germline V gene encodes CDR1 SQVTM and CDR2 ANQGSEA. The CDR3 runs 13 residues. Trimming took off 3 bases at V and 8 bases at J, with 16 bases between the two ends. The CDR3, as DNA: TGCAGCGTTGAGTCCTTCGGGGGAGGCGGCTACACCTTC. Its translation: CSVESFGGGGYTF.

This clone was seen only once. The chain links TRBV5-1 to TRBJ2-2; 9 bases agree with TRBD2. V trimming: 1 base; J trimming: 1 base; junction bases outside the gene matches: 5. The CDR3 consists of 17 residues. In germline, CDR1 is SGHRS, CDR2 YFSETQ. CDR3 in DNA: TGCGCCAGCAGCTTGAGGCGGGAGGGTTTGAACACCGGGGAGCTGTTTTTT. Its protein is CASSLRREGLNTGELFF.

The rearrangement links TRBV30 to TRBJ1-1; 10 nucleotides line up with TRBD1. From germline, CDR1 is GTSNPN and CDR2 SVGIG (reference sequence). With 4 bases clipped from V and 0 bases from J, the junction kept 5 bases outside the gene matches. The CDR3 has 15 residues. CDR3 nucleotides: TGTGCCTGGAACGACAGGGGGCTTGTGAACACTGAAGCTTTCTTT. Protein product: CAWNDRGLVNTEAFF.

The chain combines TRBV7-9 with TRBJ2-1; TRBD2 matches at 7 bases. This CDR3 is 13 amino acids long. The germline V gene encodes CDR1 SEHNR and CDR2 FQNEAQ (reference sequence). Trimming took 1 base from V and 9 from J; bases not matched to a gene: 3. The CDR3 loop reads CASSLGGGGEQFF. The CDR3, as DNA: TGTGCCAGCAGCTTAGGCGGGGGAGGTGAGCAGTTCTTC.

The chain is built from TRBV19 and TRBJ2-3; D remains unclear. The V and J ends lost 5 bases and 0 bases respectively, with 12 bases between them. Germline loops: CDR1 LNHDA, CDR2 SQIVND (reference sequence). The CDR3 has 15 residues. The CDR3 sequence: CASSGTHPSTDTQYF. In DNA, the CDR3 is TGTGCCAGTAGTGGAACACATCCTAGCACAGATACGCAGTATTTT.

This chain uses TRBV11-2 with TRBJ1-2; 7 positions agree with TRBD1. V was pared by 0 bases and J by 8 bases, with 9 bases of the junction left unmatched. Germline V gene lookup returns CDR1 SGHAT and CDR2 FQNNGV. The CDR3 extends over 15 amino acids. CDR3 region: CASSLETGAYSGYTF. In DNA, the CDR3 is TGTGCCAGCAGCTTAGAAACAGGGGCCTATAGCGGCTACACCTTC.

V usage is TRBV7-2 and J usage is TRBJ2-1; 8 positions agree with TRBD2. The junction had 11 bases not matched to a gene; V was cut back by 1 base and J by 3 bases. This CDR3 has 18 residues. Germline CDR1 is SGHTA and CDR2 is FQGNSA. CDR3 coding DNA: TGTGCCAGCAGCTTAGTCAGAGGCGGGAGGAGCTTCTACAATGAGCAGTTCTTC. Translating it yields CASSLVRGGRSFYNEQFF. The full variable domain, in which reference TRBV7-2 and TRBJ2-1 provide the parts outside the CDR3, is GAGVSQSPSNKVTEKGKDVELRCDPISGHTALYWYRQSLGQGLEFLIYFQGNSAPDKSGLPSDRFSAERTGGSVSTLTIQRTQQEDSAVYLCASSLVRGGRSFYNEQFFGPGTRLTVL.

The CDR3 coding sequence is TGTGCCAGCAGTTTAGGCAGTTATGGCTACACCTTC. This sequence encodes CASSLGSYGYTF. The chain recombines TRBV12-3 or TRBV12-4 with TRBJ1-2; D call uncertain. This CDR3 has 12 amino acids. Trimming took 1 base from V and 5 from J, leaving 5 bases between them.

In nucleotides, the CDR3 is TGTGCCAGCCTGGGTAATGAAAAACTGTTTTTT. It is translated as CASLGNEKLFF. The rearrangement joins TRBV28 to TRBJ1-4, with unresolved D. Germline assignment: CDR1 MDHEN and CDR2 SYDVKM. The length of the CDR3 is 11 residues. Trimming left V 8 bases short and J 4 bases short, with 5 bases between.

The V call is TRBV9, the J call TRBJ1-2, with D hard to call. Germline V gives CDR1 SGDLS, CDR2 YYNGEE. Between the trimmed V and J ends, which lost 4 bases and 7 bases, there was a span of 8 bases. The CDR3 extends over 11 amino acids. CDR3 DNA sequence: TGTGCCAGCAGCCCGGGGAGTGGCTACACCTTC. Amino acid sequence: CASSPGSGYTF.

The chain couples TRBV9 to TRBJ1-6, with a tentative D call TRBD1 (6 bases). The ends were cut back, 0 bases at V and 6 bases at J, with 13 bases in the middle. This CDR3 region has 16 residues. Germline V gene data show CDR1 as SGDLS and CDR2 as YYNGEE. CDR3 sequence reads: CASSVGGGAGNSPLHF. CDR3 coding DNA: TGTGCCAGCAGCGTAGGAGGGGGGGCCGGTAATTCACCCCTCCACTTT.

The CDR3 spells CASSPRVGIPQRDQPQHF. DNA of the CDR3: TGTGCCAGCTCACCACGGGTGGGGATCCCACAAAGGGATCAGCCCCAGCATTTT. V is TRBV18 and J is TRBJ1-5; D gene ambiguous. Germline V gives CDR1 KGHSH, CDR2 LQKENI. V was pared by 1 base and J by 5 bases, with 21 bases between. The CDR3 spans 18 residues.

The chain employs TRBV7-9 and TRBJ1-1; 7 nucleotides match TRBD1. The trim removed 4 bases at V and 0 bases at J, leaving 8 bases unmatched. This CDR3 region has 16 residues. CDR1 SEHNR and CDR2 FQNEAQ come from the germline V gene (reference sequence). CDR3 region: CASSSLTGPMNTEAFF. CDR3 bases: TGTGCCAGCAGCTCTTTGACAGGGCCGATGAACACTGAAGCTTTCTTT.

The chain is built from TRBV7-9 and TRBJ2-3, with TRBD2 matching 7 bases. This CDR3 is built from 16 residues. V dropped 1 base and J dropped 1; count of bases not matched to a gene: 5. From germline, CDR1 is SEHNR and CDR2 FQNEAQ (reference sequence). CDR3 sequence: CASSLGAGRGTDTQYF. The CDR3 nucleotides are TGTGCCAGCAGCTTAGGAGCGGGAAGGGGCACAGATACGCAGTATTTT.

The chain carries TRBV9 and TRBJ1-1, with unresolved D. This CDR3 is 12 amino acids long. Germline CDR1 SGDLS, CDR2 YYNGEE. Trimming left V 5 bases short and J 1 base short, with 6 bases between. The CDR3 loop is CASRPQNTEAFF. The CDR3 region has the DNA TGTGCCAGCAGACCACAGAACACTGAAGCTTTCTTT.

This clone appeared a single time. The genes are TRBV11-3 and TRBJ1-1, with D possibly TRBD1 on 5 matching bases. Germline-derived CDR1 and CDR2 are SGHNT and YENEEA. Trimming shortened V by 5 bases and J by 1 base, and 11 bases separated the two germline ends. This CDR3 contains 14 residues. The CDR3 nucleotides are TGTGCCAGCAGCCTGGACACCCCGAACACTGAAGCTTTCTTT. Translating it yields CASSLDTPNTEAFF.

The V and J genes are TRBV15 and TRBJ2-7; 14 bases align to TRBD2. Germline CDR1 is LNHNV and CDR2 is YYDKDF (reference sequence). The length of the CDR3 is 18 residues. V was clipped by 0 bases and J by 7 bases; unmatched bases: 11. Here the CDR3 reads CATSRDPRTSGRSREQYF. Here the CDR3 DNA reads TGTGCCACCAGCAGAGATCCGCGGACTAGCGGGAGGTCTAGGGAGCAGTACTTC.

The CDR3 sequence is CAWRGQGGGQPQHF. The DNA for the CDR3 is TGTGCCTGGAGAGGGCAGGGGGGCGGTCAGCCCCAGCATTTT. This chain links TRBV30 with TRBJ1-5; 7 nucleotides match TRBD1. This CDR3 is 14 amino acids long. The J segment lost 6 bases and the V segment lost 3 bases, leaving 8 bases of the junction unmatched. The V gene's germline CDR1 is GTSNPN and CDR2 SVGIG (reference sequence).

This clone has a single count. This chain connects TRBV28 to TRBJ2-5; 13 nucleotides align to TRBD2. V was pared by 6 bases and J by 5 bases, with 6 bases of the junction left unmatched. The germline gives CDR1 MDHEN, CDR2 SYDVKM. The CDR3 spans 15 residues. The CDR3 region is CASSPLAGGRETQYF. DNA for the CDR3: TGTGCCAGCAGCCCACTAGCGGGGGGGCGTGAGACCCAGTACTTC.